This T cell receptor beta chain was documented in a study of Tregs in tolerant kidney transplant recipients. As for this clone: The read ends 3 residues early relative to the CDR3; the germline J gene fills the gap.

Germline V gene data show CDR1 as MNHNS and CDR2 as SASEGT. Trimming cost V 2 bases and J 0 bases, with 14 bases left between them. This CDR3 has 17 residues. Assay: immunoSEQ multiplex PCR; the TCRdb copy retains only in-frame clones and omits some. The table for this sample gives about 30,000 clones. The TCR was taken from a human donor who received a combined kidney and bone marrow transplant. The sequenced sample was CD8+ T cells from blood, obtained before the transplant. The rearrangement links TRBV6-1 to TRBJ1-5; D not certain. The covered CDR3 bases are TGTGCCAGCAGTGAATATCTGGTTGTCTATAGCAATCAGCCC. It encodes CASSEYLVVYSNQP. The whole CDR3 sequence is CASSEYLVVYSNQPQHF.